The 20 T cell receptor beta chains presented below share a single source sample, sequenced in a study of breast tumors, draining lymph nodes, adjacent tissues. One entry per CDR3 protein, called by TCRdb with MiXCR from the multiplex PCR reads. The sample has under 250,000 distinct CDR3 sequences; approximately 29% are singletons. The lymph nodes were axillary draining lymph nodes from breast cancer patients. Sequenced sample: axillary lymph node tissue. These receptor sequences come from a female donor with breast cancer. Some clones in this sample may be carry-over from other donors' samples.

At least ten counts were recorded for this clonotype. CDR3 sequence: CASSRGGGLTDTQYF. The CDR3, as DNA: TGTGCCAGTAGTAGGGGTGGGGGTCTGACAGATACGCAGTATTTT. This chain connects TRBV19 to TRBJ2-3; D may correspond to TRBD1 or TRBD2 (5 bases each). Germline values: CDR1 LNHDA, CDR2 SQIVND (reference sequence). CDR3 length: 15 residues. V lost 4 bases and J lost 3, with 14 bases in between. Filled out from reference TRBV19 and TRBJ2-3, the complete variable domain reads DGGITQSPKYLFRKEGQNVTLSCEQNLNHDAMYWYRQDPGQGLRLIYYSQIVNDFQKGDIAEGYSVSREKKESFPLTVTSAQKNPTAFYLCASSRGGGLTDTQYFGPGTRLTVL.

Many counts were recorded for this clonotype. The genes are TRBV29-1 and TRBJ2-1, with D maybe TRBD2 (5 bases). The CDR3 is 13 residues long. Germline V CDR1 and CDR2: SQVTM, ANQGSEA. V was pared by 3 bases and J by 1 base, with 7 bases between. The CDR3 region has the DNA TGCAGCGTTGACGAGGGTTCCTACAATGAGCAGTTCTTC. The encoded protein is CSVDEGSYNEQFF.

The rearrangement uses TRBV24-1 and TRBJ2-2; 7 bases align to TRBD1. The length of the CDR3 is 14 residues. CDR1 and CDR2 from the germline V gene are KGHDR and SFDVKD. V was pared by 4 bases and J by 3 bases, with 1 base of the junction left unmatched. CDR3 DNA: TGTGCCACCAGTGACGACAGGGACACCGGGGAGCTGTTTTTT. Protein product: CATSDDRDTGELFF.

This clonotype was observed many times. The chain uses TRBV2 and TRBJ1-3, with D maybe TRBD1 (6 bases). Germline values: CDR1 SNHLY, CDR2 FYNNEI. The ends were cut back, 8 bases at V and 8 bases at J, with 13 bases in the middle. The CDR3 is 12 residues long. CDR3 protein: CASERTADTIYF. The CDR3, as DNA: TGTGCCAGCGAACGGACAGCGGACACCATATATTTT. Filled out from reference TRBV2 and TRBJ1-3, the complete variable domain reads EPEVTQTPSHQVTQMGQEVILRCVPISNHLYFYWYRQILGQKVEFLVSFYNNEISEKSEIFDDQFSVERPDGSNFTLKIRSTKLEDSAMYFCASERTADTIYFGEGSWLTVV.

This clonotype was counted at least ten times. The V and J genes are TRBV6-1 and TRBJ2-7; D remains ambiguous. Trimming left V 6 bases short and J 6 bases short, with 9 bases between. This CDR3 is 11 amino acids long. CDR1 MNHNS and CDR2 SASEGT come from the germline V gene. The CDR3 protein is CASRTGPEQYF. The CDR3 nucleotides read TGTGCCAGCAGGACCGGACCCGAGCAGTACTTC.

In regard to this clonotype: This may stem from a read error, because a much larger clone lies one nucleotide away. V gene TRBV6-1 combines with J gene TRBJ2-7, with 9 bases aligning to TRBD2. Germline V gene data show CDR1 as MNHNS and CDR2 as SASEGT. The length of the CDR3 is 15 residues. CDR3 sequence: CASSAGTSRYYGQYF. CDR3 sequence (DNA): TGTGCCAGCAGTGCCGGGACTAGCAGATACTACGGGCAGTACTTC.

This clonotype has more than one count but fewer than ten. V is TRBV3-1 and J is TRBJ2-2, with 10 bases matching TRBD2. The length of the CDR3 is 16 residues. Trimming took 4 bases from V and 2 from J; bases not matched to a gene: 4. The germline V gene encodes CDR1 LGHDT and CDR2 YNNKEL (reference sequence). CDR3 region: CASSLRLAGNTGELFF. The CDR3 coding sequence is TGTGCCAGCAGCCTCAGACTAGCGGGTAACACCGGGGAGCTGTTTTTT.

CDR3 sequence (DNA): TGTGCCAGCAGTTTATCTAGCGGGTTTCACAATGAGCAGTTCTTC. Its translation: CASSLSSGFHNEQFF. The chain uses TRBV27 and TRBJ2-1; TRBD2 matches at 7 bases. This CDR3 spans 15 amino acids. The J segment lost 5 bases and the V segment lost 0 bases, leaving 4 bases of the junction unmatched. CDR1 and CDR2 from the germline V gene are MNHEY and SMNVEV (reference sequence).

This clonotype was picked up a small number of times. The chain employs TRBV28 and TRBJ2-5; D assignment may be TRBD1 or TRBD2 (5 bases each). Between the trimmed V and J ends, which lost 8 bases and 2 bases, there was a span of 15 bases. This CDR3 has 14 amino acids. Germline V gene sequence: CDR1 MDHEN, CDR2 SYDVKM. CDR3 sequence: CASFGAGLQETQYF. Here the CDR3 DNA reads TGTGCCAGCTTCGGGGCGGGCCTTCAAGAGACCCAGTACTTC.

This clonotype came up many times. This sequence joins TRBV20-1 and TRBJ2-7; D is possibly TRBD1 (6 bases). Germline V lookup: CDR1 DFQATT, CDR2 SNEGSKA (reference sequence). V dropped 5 bases and J dropped 5 bases, with 13 bases sitting between them. The CDR3 consists of 12 residues. The CDR3 DNA sequence: TGCAGTGCTGGCTCCCGGACAGACGAGCAGTACTTC. It encodes CSAGSRTDEQYF.

In its sample, this clonotype was seen a few times. This may stem from a read error, because a much larger clone lies one nucleotide away. V usage is TRBV4-1 and J usage is TRBJ2-3, with D perhaps matching TRBD1 or TRBD2 (5 bases each). The CDR3 contains 14 residues. CDR1 is MGHRA, CDR2 YSYEKL, per germline. DNA for the CDR3: TGCGCCAGCACCCCTGGGGCTAGCACAGATACGCGGTATTTT. The encoded protein is CASTPGASTDTRYF.

The table lists this clonotype with a count of one. The conserved closing phenylalanine or tryptophan is absent in this CDR3, likely reflecting a read error. No DNA is shown, since the ends of the CDR3 on it are uncertain; the CDR3 is the one TCRdb lists. The chain links TRBV7-9 to TRBJ1-4. The CDR3 region is 10 residues in length, termini included. Looked up from germline, CDR1 is SEHNR and CDR2 is FQNEAQ (reference sequence). The CDR3 sequence: CASSLGQAVY.

This clonotype was seen repeatedly, ten times or more. V usage is TRBV3-1 and J usage is TRBJ1-6; unclear D gene. Germline V lookup: CDR1 LGHDT, CDR2 YNNKEL (reference sequence). V was trimmed by 0 bases and J by 10 bases, leaving 7 bases between them. CDR3 size: 13 residues. CDR3 protein: CASSQDPRSPLHF. CDR3 nucleotide sequence: TGTGCCAGCAGCCAAGATCCACGATCACCCCTCCACTTT.

The rearrangement uses TRBV20-1 and TRBJ2-1; possibly TRBD1 or TRBD2 for D (5 bases each). This CDR3 has 12 residues. Trimming took off 1 base at V and 8 bases at J, with 9 bases between the two ends. Germline values: CDR1 DFQATT, CDR2 SNEGSKA (reference sequence). CDR3 amino acids: CSARVGTDEQFF. The CDR3 DNA reads as TGCAGTGCTAGAGTGGGGACCGATGAGCAGTTCTTC.

This clonotype showed up many times. The V call is TRBV5-1, the J call TRBJ2-7, with D unresolved. The germline V and J ends were trimmed by 3 bases and 2 bases, with 15 bases remaining between them. CDR3 length: 15 amino acids. The germline gives CDR1 SGHRS, CDR2 YFSETQ. The DNA for the CDR3 is TGCGCCAGCAGCTCCGGGCCCTCCTCTACCTACGAGCAGTACTTC. It codes for CASSSGPSSTYEQYF. Full variable domain (outside the CDR3, taken from reference TRBV5-1 and TRBJ2-7): KAGVTQTPRYLIKTRGQQVTLSCSPISGHRSVSWYQQTPGQGLQFLFEYFSETQRNKGNFPGRFSGRQFSNSRSEMNVSTLELGDSALYLCASSSGPSSTYEQYFGPGTRLTVT.

In this sample, this clonotype turned up a few times. A much larger clone differs by one base, so this may be a read error. The rearrangement joins TRBV11-2 to TRBJ2-7; 7 bases map to TRBD2. Germline CDR1 and CDR2: SGHAT and FQNNGV. V trimming: 2 bases; J trimming: 1 base; junction bases outside the gene matches: 2. The CDR3 covers 14 residues. The CDR3 is CASSLNSGSYEQYF. CDR3 DNA: TGTGCCAGCAGCTTAAATAGCGGGTCCTACGAGCAGTACTTC.

The chain carries TRBV6-5 and TRBJ2-7; 10 bases match TRBD2. Germline V gene sequence: CDR1 MNHEY, CDR2 SVGAGI. This CDR3 spans 13 amino acids. V lost 6 bases to trimming and J lost 6 bases; unmatched junction nucleotides: 5. In DNA form, the CDR3 reads TGTGCCAGCAGACCGGGACTAGCGAGCGAGCAGTACTTC. Its translation: CASRPGLASEQYF.

This clonotype has just a few counts. Being one base from a much bigger clone, this may be a read error. The rearrangement uses TRBV7-9 and TRBJ2-1, with 14 nucleotides matching TRBD2. J gave up 11 bases and V 2 bases, and 11 bases lay outside the gene matches. The CDR3 is 17 amino acids. Per germline, CDR1 SEHNR and CDR2 FQNEAQ (reference sequence). Here the CDR3 DNA reads TGTGCCAGCAGCTTAACAACTGGACTAGCGGGAGGTCGTCAGCAGTTCTTC. Translating gives CASSLTTGLAGGRQQFF.

This clonotype was seen only a few times. J is TRBJ1-1 and V is TRBV7-6; D is unclear. This CDR3 comprises 17 residues. The germline V gene has CDR1 SGHVS and CDR2 FNYEAQ. The V gene lost 2 bases and the J gene lost 2 bases, with 18 bases spanning the gap. CDR3 protein: CASSLTTTRTDNTEAFF. CDR3 bases: TGTGCCAGCAGCTTAACTACTACCCGGACGGATAACACTGAAGCTTTCTTT.

This clonotype was seen ten or more times. The rearrangement links TRBV29-1 to TRBJ1-4; D is undetermined. CDR1 is SQVTM and CDR2 is ANQGSEA in the germline V gene. There are 13 residues in the CDR3. The ends were cut back, 6 bases at V and 0 bases at J, with 8 bases in the middle. The CDR3 sequence is CSVPDATNEKLFF. CDR3 DNA sequence: TGCAGCGTGCCAGACGCAACTAATGAAAAACTGTTTTTT. The complete variable domain, with remaining parts taken from reference TRBV29-1 and TRBJ1-4, reads SAVISQKPSRDICQRGTSLTIQCQVDSQVTMMFWYRQQPGQSLTLIATANQGSEATYESGFVIDKFPISRPNLTFSTLTVSNMSPEDSSIYLCSVPDATNEKLFFGSGTQLSVL.